This entry lists 14 T cell receptor beta chains sequenced from one sample in a study of T cells in Graves' hyperthyroidism and ophthalmopathy. Regions amplified from RNA transcripts were the TCR beta CDR3 regions. HTBI primers were used for first-round RT-PCR of the TCR CDR3. MiXCR, run by TCRdb on the multiplex PCR reads, gives a single entry per CDR3 protein. The sample holds fewer than 400,000 distinct CDR3 sequences, roughly 17% seen once. The sequenced material came from blood. The receptors here all came from a man between 25 and 39 years old with Graves' hyperthyroidism.

In the case of this clonotype: An end of the junction differs from the germline gene, which may be a read error. The chain employs TRBV5-1 and TRBJ2-5; TRBD2 aligns across 10 bases. Per germline, CDR1 SGHRS and CDR2 YFSETQ. This CDR3 has 16 amino acids. Written as DNA, the CDR3 is TGCGCCAGCAGCCCCGCCCCTAGCGGGGGACAAGAGGCCCAGTACTTC. It encodes CASSPAPSGGQEAQYF.

There are many counts of this clonotype. The J gene is TRBJ1-5, the V gene TRBV29-1; a possible D gene is TRBD1 (6 bases). Trimming removed 7 bases at V and 5 bases at J, with 15 bases between. The CDR3 length is 13 residues. Germline V CDR1 and CDR2: SQVTM, ANQGSEA. The CDR3 nucleotides read TGCAGCGGAGGACAGAGCAGATATCAGCCCCAGCATTTT. Translating gives CSGGQSRYQPQHF.

The rearrangement uses TRBV20-1 and TRBJ2-3, with 8 bases aligning to TRBD2. CDR1 DFQATT and CDR2 SNEGSKA come from the germline V gene (reference sequence). V lost 3 bases and J lost 2; bases outside the gene matches: 7. CDR3 length: 15 amino acids. Written as DNA, the CDR3 is TGCAGTGCTAGGGAGCCTAGCGGGCTCACAGATACGCAGTATTTT. Protein sequence: CSAREPSGLTDTQYF.

This clonotype came up a few times. The J gene is TRBJ1-4, the V gene TRBV20-1, with D hard to call. The germline V and J ends were trimmed by 6 bases and 10 bases, with 15 bases remaining between them. The CDR3 spans 12 residues. The germline V gene encodes CDR1 DFQATT and CDR2 SNEGSKA (reference sequence). CDR3 nucleotides: TGCAGTGCCTACGGTTCTGCCGGAAAACTGTTTTTT. Amino acid sequence: CSAYGSAGKLFF.

This clonotype was counted only a few times. The rearrangement joins TRBV2 to TRBJ2-3; D is ambiguous. Germline CDR1 SNHLY, CDR2 FYNNEI. The V end lost 4 bases, the J end lost 5 bases, and 13 bases lay between the germline ends. The CDR3 covers 14 residues. The CDR3 DNA reads as TGTGCCAGCAGTGTGCTAACGGGCCTAGATACGCAGTATTTT. As protein: CASSVLTGLDTQYF. The full variable domain, its missing parts supplied by reference TRBV2 and TRBJ2-3, is EPEVTQTPSHQVTQMGQEVILRCVPISNHLYFYWYRQILGQKVEFLVSFYNNEISEKSEIFDDQFSVERPDGSNFTLKIRSTKLEDSAMYFCASSVLTGLDTQYFGPGTRLTVL.

The rearrangement joins TRBV19 to TRBJ1-1, with D possibly being TRBD1 (5 bases). Deletions cut 6 bases from V and 0 bases from J, with 14 bases between. The CDR3 extends over 15 amino acids. Looked up from germline, CDR1 is LNHDA and CDR2 is SQIVND (reference sequence). This chain's CDR3 is CASREGARVNTEAFF. The CDR3, as DNA: TGTGCCAGTAGGGAAGGGGCCAGAGTGAACACTGAAGCTTTCTTT.

The genes are TRBV2 and TRBJ2-5; the D gene is possibly TRBD2 (5 bases). The germline CDR1 and CDR2 sequences are SNHLY and FYNNEI. Trimming removed 7 bases at V and 7 bases at J, with 13 bases between. CDR3 length equals 12 residues. The CDR3 DNA reads TGTGCCAGCAACGGGGTCTCGGGGACCCAGTACTTC. It yields the protein CASNGVSGTQYF.

This clonotype was seen many times. The chain is built from TRBV30 and TRBJ1-1; unclear D gene. The CDR3 length is 13 residues. Trimming removed 3 bases from V and 0 bases from J, with 8 bases in between. CDR1 is GTSNPN and CDR2 is SVGIG in the germline V gene (reference sequence). CDR3 DNA: TGTGCCTGGAGCGCCGATATGAACACTGAAGCTTTCTTT. Translated, it gives CAWSADMNTEAFF.

As to this clonotype: A much larger clone differs by one base, so this may be a read error. The V and J genes are TRBV5-1 and TRBJ2-3; 7 bases are shared with TRBD1. V lost 4 bases and J lost 1; bases outside the gene matches: 3. The CDR3 consists of 14 residues. Germline CDR1 reads SGHRS; CDR2 reads YFSETQ. CDR3 DNA: TGCGCCAGCAGCGAAGGACAGGGCACAGATACGCAGTATTTT. As protein: CASSEGQGTDTQYF.

This sequence joins TRBV12-3 or TRBV12-4 and TRBJ1-6; D uncertain. CDR3 length equals 16 residues. The V end lost 4 bases, the J end lost 7 bases, and 17 bases lay between the germline ends. The CDR3 protein is CASSSGQALPNSPLHF. In DNA, the CDR3 is TGTGCCAGCAGTTCCGGGCAGGCCCTTCCAAATTCACCCCTCCACTTT.

This clonotype was counted ten times or more. This chain's CDR3 is CASSPRGANTEAFF. The DNA for the CDR3 is TGTGCCAGCAGTCCCAGGGGTGCGAACACTGAAGCTTTCTTT. This sequence joins TRBV27 and TRBJ1-1; a weak D match, TRBD1 (6 bases). The germline CDR1 and CDR2 sequences are MNHEY and SMNVEV (reference sequence). V lost 5 bases to trimming and J lost 1 base, with 11 bases between them. The CDR3 spans 14 residues.

In its sample, this clonotype was seen many times. V gene TRBV10-3 combines with J gene TRBJ2-1; D not resolved. Germline-derived CDR1 and CDR2 are ENHRY and SYGVKD. The V end was cut by 0 bases, the J end by 7 bases, with 4 bases between. This CDR3 contains 12 residues. The CDR3 sequence is CAISESRNEQFF. CDR3 DNA sequence: TGTGCCATCAGTGAGTCTAGGAATGAGCAGTTCTTC.

This clonotype was counted ten times or more. V usage is TRBV6-1 and J usage is TRBJ1-5, with D possibly TRBD1 on 5 matching bases. Germline CDR1 and CDR2: MNHNS and SASEGT. Trimming left V 6 bases short and J 2 bases short, with 14 bases between. The CDR3 covers 15 residues. CDR3 DNA sequence: TGTGCCAGCAGGAAACTGACACAGGGCAATCAGCCCCAGCATTTT. Translated, it gives CASRKLTQGNQPQHF.

This clonotype came up many times. The chain recombines TRBV12-3 or TRBV12-4 with TRBJ1-1; possible D gene TRBD1, 5 bases. The V end was cut by 3 bases, the J end by 7 bases, with 18 bases between. The CDR3 is made up of 15 amino acids. CDR3 residues: CASSFRVGDAGEAFF. CDR3 coding DNA: TGTGCCAGCAGTTTCAGGGTTGGGGACGCAGGTGAAGCTTTCTTT.